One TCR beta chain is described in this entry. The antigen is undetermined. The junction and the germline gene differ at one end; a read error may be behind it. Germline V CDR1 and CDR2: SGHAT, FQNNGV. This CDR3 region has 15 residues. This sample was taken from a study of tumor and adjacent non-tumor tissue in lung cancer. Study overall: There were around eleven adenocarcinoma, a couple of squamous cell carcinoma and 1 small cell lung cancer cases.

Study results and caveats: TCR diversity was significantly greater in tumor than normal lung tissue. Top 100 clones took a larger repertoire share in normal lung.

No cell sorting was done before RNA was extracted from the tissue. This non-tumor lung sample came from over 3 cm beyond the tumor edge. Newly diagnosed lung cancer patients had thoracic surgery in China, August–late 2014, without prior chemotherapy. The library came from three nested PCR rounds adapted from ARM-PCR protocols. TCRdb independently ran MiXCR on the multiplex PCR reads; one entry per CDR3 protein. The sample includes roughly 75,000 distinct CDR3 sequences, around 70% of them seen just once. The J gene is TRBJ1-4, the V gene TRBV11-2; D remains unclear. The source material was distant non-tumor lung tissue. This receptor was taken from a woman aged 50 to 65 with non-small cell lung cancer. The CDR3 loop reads CASSLEGLSNEKLFF. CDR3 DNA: TGTGCCAGCAGCTTAGAAGGGCTGAGTAATGAAAAACTGTTCTTT.